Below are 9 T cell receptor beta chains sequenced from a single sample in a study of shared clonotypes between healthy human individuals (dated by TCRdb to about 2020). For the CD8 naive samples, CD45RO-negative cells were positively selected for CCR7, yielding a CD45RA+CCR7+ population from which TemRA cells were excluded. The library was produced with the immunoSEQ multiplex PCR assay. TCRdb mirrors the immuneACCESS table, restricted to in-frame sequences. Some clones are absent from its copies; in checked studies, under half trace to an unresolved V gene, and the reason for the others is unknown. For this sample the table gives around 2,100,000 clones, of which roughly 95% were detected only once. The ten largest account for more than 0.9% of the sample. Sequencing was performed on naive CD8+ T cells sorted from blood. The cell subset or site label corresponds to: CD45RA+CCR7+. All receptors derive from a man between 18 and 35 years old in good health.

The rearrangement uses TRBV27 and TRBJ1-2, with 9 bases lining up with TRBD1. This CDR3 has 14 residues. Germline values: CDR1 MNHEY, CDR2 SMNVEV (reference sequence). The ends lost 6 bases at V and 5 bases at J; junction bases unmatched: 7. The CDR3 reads CASRPLGTGYGYTF. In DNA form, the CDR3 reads TGTGCCAGCAGACCCCTAGGGACAGGGTATGGCTACACCTTC.

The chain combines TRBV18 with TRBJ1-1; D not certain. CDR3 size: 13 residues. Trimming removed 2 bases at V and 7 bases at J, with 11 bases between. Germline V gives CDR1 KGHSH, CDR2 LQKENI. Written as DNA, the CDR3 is TGTGCCAGCTCACCAATTGAACAGTTTGAAGCTTTCTTT. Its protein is CASSPIEQFEAFF.

For the CDR3, the DNA is TGCGCCAGCAGCCAAGATGAAGGACTAGCGTACTCCTACGAGCAGTACTTC. The encoded protein is CASSQDEGLAYSYEQYF. The rearrangement uses TRBV4-1 and TRBJ2-7, with 9 bases fitting TRBD2. V was clipped by 0 bases and J by 0 bases; unmatched bases: 6. This CDR3 region has 17 residues. Germline assignment: CDR1 MGHRA and CDR2 YSYEKL.

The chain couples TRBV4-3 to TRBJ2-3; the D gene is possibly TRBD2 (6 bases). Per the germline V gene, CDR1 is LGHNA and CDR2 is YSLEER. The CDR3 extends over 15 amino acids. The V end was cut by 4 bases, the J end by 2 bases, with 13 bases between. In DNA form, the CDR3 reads TGCGCCAGCAGCCCGTTCGGGGGTGACACAGATACGCAGTATTTT. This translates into CASSPFGGDTDTQYF.

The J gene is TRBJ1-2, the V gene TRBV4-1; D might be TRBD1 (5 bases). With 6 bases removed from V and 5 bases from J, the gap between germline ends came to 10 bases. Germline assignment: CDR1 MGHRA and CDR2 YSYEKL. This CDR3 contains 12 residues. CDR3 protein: CASRDSGYGYTF. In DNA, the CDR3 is TGCGCCAGCAGAGACAGTGGGTATGGCTACACCTTC.

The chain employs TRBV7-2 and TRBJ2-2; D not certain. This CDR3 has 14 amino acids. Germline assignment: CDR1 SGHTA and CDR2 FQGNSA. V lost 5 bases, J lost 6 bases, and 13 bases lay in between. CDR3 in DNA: TGTGCCAGCAGCCTCCCCCTTTACGCCGGGGAGCTGTTTTTT. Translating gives CASSLPLYAGELFF.

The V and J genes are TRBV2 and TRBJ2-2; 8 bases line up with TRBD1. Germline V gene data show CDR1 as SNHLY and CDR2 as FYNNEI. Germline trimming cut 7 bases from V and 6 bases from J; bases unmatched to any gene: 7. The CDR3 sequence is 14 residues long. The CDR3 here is CASTLDRGSGELFF. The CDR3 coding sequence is TGTGCCAGCACCCTCGACAGGGGCTCCGGGGAGCTGTTTTTT.

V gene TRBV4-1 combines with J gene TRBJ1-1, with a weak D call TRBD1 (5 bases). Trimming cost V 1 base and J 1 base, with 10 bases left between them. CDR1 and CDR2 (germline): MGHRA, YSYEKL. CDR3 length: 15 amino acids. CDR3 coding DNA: TGCGCCAGCAGCCAAGTCCAGGGTCCGAACACTGAAGCTTTCTTT. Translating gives CASSQVQGPNTEAFF.

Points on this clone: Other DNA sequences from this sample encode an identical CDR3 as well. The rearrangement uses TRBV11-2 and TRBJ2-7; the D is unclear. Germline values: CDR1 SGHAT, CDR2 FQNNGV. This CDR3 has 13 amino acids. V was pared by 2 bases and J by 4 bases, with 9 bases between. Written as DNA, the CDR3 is TGTGCCAGCAGCTTACTTGAAAGTTACGAGCAGTACTTC. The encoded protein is CASSLLESYEQYF.